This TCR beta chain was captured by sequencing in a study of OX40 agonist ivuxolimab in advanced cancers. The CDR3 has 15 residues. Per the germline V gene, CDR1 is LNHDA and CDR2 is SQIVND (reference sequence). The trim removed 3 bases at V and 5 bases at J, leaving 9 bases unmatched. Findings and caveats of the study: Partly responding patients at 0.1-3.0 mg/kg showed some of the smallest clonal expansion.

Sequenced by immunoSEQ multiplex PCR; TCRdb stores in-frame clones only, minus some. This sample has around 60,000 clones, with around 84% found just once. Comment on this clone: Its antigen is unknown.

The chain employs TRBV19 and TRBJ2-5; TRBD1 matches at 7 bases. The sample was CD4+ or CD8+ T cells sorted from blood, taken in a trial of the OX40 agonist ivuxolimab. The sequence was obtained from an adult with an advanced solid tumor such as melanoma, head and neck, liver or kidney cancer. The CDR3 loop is CASSIGTARRETQYF. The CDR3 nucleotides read TGTGCCAGTAGTATCGGGACAGCCCGTAGGGAGACCCAGTACTTC.